This T cell receptor beta chain originates from a study of blood T cell repertoires in COVID-19. Study summary: Samples representing acute and convalescent COVID-19 were sourced from the United States, Italy and Spain. T cells, B-cell-depleted T cells, or PBMCs provided the cDNA or gDNA that served as material.

Trimming left V 7 bases short and J 2 bases short, with 17 bases between. Germline CDR1 reads LGHNT; CDR2 reads FRNRAP. There are 15 residues in the CDR3. In the original processing: The authors estimated nucleated cell counts from reference gene primer amplification. Clones were read by immunoSEQ multiplex PCR, and TCRdb kept only the in-frame ones, dropping some. That table is the source of V, J and clone size, and D and trimming were worked out from the DNA. The table has about 26,000 clones, 85% to 90% seen once. The source is a human donor in a cohort sampled during active COVID-19. Input material: peripheral blood. The chain combines TRBV12-5 with TRBJ1-2, with D perhaps TRBD1 (5 bases). The CDR3 region has the DNA TGTGCTAGTGCCGACAGACCTTCCGCAAACTATGGCTACACCTTC. Translating it yields CASADRPSANYGYTF.